This T cell receptor (beta chain) was recovered during a study of OX40 agonist ivuxolimab in advanced cancers. Study details: Partial responses were achieved by three patients: one hepatocellular carcinoma, two cutaneous melanoma.

The germline gives CDR1 SGHTA, CDR2 FQGNSA. The V gene lost 5 bases and the J gene lost 2 bases, with 13 bases spanning the gap. This CDR3 is 14 amino acids long. Autoimmune disease history or systemic immunosuppression was exclusionary. Data came from immunoSEQ multiplex PCR; TCRdb stores just in-frame clones and leaves some out. The repertoire consists of tens of thousands of clones, with roughly 79% occurring once and the leading ten covering less than 25%. This TCR was sampled from an adult with an advanced solid tumor such as melanoma, head and neck, liver or kidney cancer. The chain uses TRBV7-2 and TRBJ2-7; D is possibly TRBD1 (6 bases). The specimen comprised CD4+ or CD8+ T cells sorted from blood, sampled in a trial of the OX40 agonist ivuxolimab. In DNA form, the CDR3 reads TGTGCCAGCAGCCTAAGGGGGAGTACCTACGAGCAGTACTTC. Protein sequence: CASSLRGSTYEQYF.